The present TCR beta chain was sequenced within a study of cytomegalovirus exposure and HLA in healthy donors. Notes on the study in general: Associated with cytomegalovirus, according to the listing, were around 170 TCR beta chains. Reports credit the classifier with highly specific, highly sensitive diagnosis of cytomegalovirus status. In vitro confirmation showed a few CMV-associated chains to be CMV antigen specific.

A note on this clone: Its antigen is as yet unknown.

The donors were part of the validation cohort, which consisted of some 120 subjects and was separate from the first cohort of 666 subjects. The V segment lost 6 bases and the J segment 4 bases; nucleotides outside the gene matches: 9. Germline V CDR1 and CDR2: MNHEY, SVGAGI. CDR3 size: 15 residues. The protocol was immunoSEQ multiplex PCR, while the TCRdb copy is restricted to in-frame clones and leaves out a portion. The sample shows 150,000 or so clones, 75% to 90% of them seen only once. The origin of this receptor is a man younger than 30 in good health and CMV-seropositive. Sequenced input: PBMCs. V is TRBV6-5 and J is TRBJ1-5; 7 bases are a match to TRBD1. The CDR3 loop is CASRTLTGRNQPQHF. The DNA of the CDR3 is TGTGCCAGCAGGACTTTGACAGGGCGGAATCAGCCCCAGCATTTT.